A single sample gave rise to the 26 T cell receptor beta chains below, sequenced in a study of cytomegalovirus exposure and HLA in healthy donors. The PCR used 60 Vbeta and 13 Jbeta primers. Data came from immunoSEQ multiplex PCR; TCRdb stores just in-frame clones and leaves some out. Of about 130,000 clones in the sample, about 72% are singletons; the top ten hold roughly 1.6%. The sample was PBMCs. These receptors were taken from a young man in good health and CMV-seropositive.

The rearrangement uses TRBV2 and TRBJ2-1; D unresolved. Germline V CDR1 and CDR2: SNHLY, FYNNEI. The CDR3 sequence is 13 residues long. V shed 7 bases and J shed 9 bases, with 16 bases lying between them. CDR3 DNA sequence: TGTGCCAGCACTGGTACCCCGCAAGCTGAGCAGTTCTTC. Amino acid sequence: CASTGTPQAEQFF.

This chain joins TRBV11-1 and TRBJ2-3, with 8 bases matching TRBD2. V trimming: 5 bases; J trimming: 4 bases; junction bases outside the gene matches: 8. Germline CDR1 is SGHAT and CDR2 is FQDESV (reference sequence). The CDR3 spans 15 residues. As DNA, the CDR3 is TGTGCCAGCAGCCCACCCGGGCGGGGGGCAGATACGCAGTATTTT. This codes for CASSPPGRGADTQYF.

This sequence joins TRBV5-1 and TRBJ1-6, with 8 bases aligning to TRBD1. The CDR3 contains 22 residues. With 2 bases clipped from V and 0 bases from J, the junction kept 19 bases outside the gene matches. The V gene's germline CDR1 is SGHRS and CDR2 YFSETQ. CDR3 sequence (DNA): TGCGCCAGCAGCTTTTCCCCCACTACCGACAGGGGCACTAGCTCCTATAATTCACCCCTCCACTTT. Its protein is CASSFSPTTDRGTSSYNSPLHF.

The V and J genes are TRBV11-2 and TRBJ2-3; D gene uncertain. The CDR3 loop spans 11 amino acids. V was trimmed by 7 bases and J by 5 bases, leaving 7 bases between them. The V gene's germline CDR1 is SGHAT and CDR2 FQNNGV. In nucleotides, the CDR3 is TGTGCCAGCAATTTACTAGATACGCAGTATTTT. Amino acid sequence: CASNLLDTQYF.

The chain couples TRBV18 to TRBJ2-6; 8 bases are shared with TRBD1. The CDR3 runs 18 residues. The V gene end was trimmed by 2 bases and the J gene end by 0 bases; junction bases not matched to a gene: 6. CDR1 KGHSH and CDR2 LQKENI come from the germline V gene. The CDR3 loop is CASSPLGTGLSGANVLTF. In DNA form, the CDR3 reads TGTGCCAGCTCACCATTGGGGACAGGCCTCTCTGGGGCCAACGTCCTGACTTTC.

The gene calls are TRBV5-5 and TRBJ2-7, with D maybe TRBD1 (5 bases). The CDR3 loop spans 15 amino acids. CDR1 is SGHKS, CDR2 YYEKEE, per germline (reference sequence). V gave up 0 bases and J gave up 2 bases, with 12 bases separating them. CDR3 DNA: TGTGCCAGCAGCTTGGACCCGACAGCTACCTACGAGCAGTACTTC. Translated: CASSLDPTATYEQYF.

The chain links TRBV5-1 to TRBJ2-7; 13 bases align to TRBD2. This CDR3 contains 15 residues. Unmatched junction bases numbered 3, after V lost 4 bases and J lost 2 bases. Germline CDR1 SGHRS, CDR2 YFSETQ. The CDR3 protein is CASSTGTSGTYEQYF. Written as DNA, the CDR3 is TGCGCCAGCAGCACTGGGACTAGCGGGACCTACGAGCAGTACTTC.

Only a few counts were recorded for this clone. This rearrangement joins TRBV5-1 to TRBJ2-4; D is possibly TRBD2 (5 bases). This CDR3 is built from 17 residues. CDR1 and CDR2 from the germline V gene are SGHRS and YFSETQ. V gave up 5 bases and J gave up 0 bases, with 18 bases separating them. CDR3 nucleotide sequence: TGCGCCAGCAGGGCCCTGACGGGGAGACTAGCCAAAAACATTCAGTACTTC. It translates to CASRALTGRLAKNIQYF.

V and J are TRBV18 and TRBJ2-7, with 7 bases lining up with TRBD1. V gave up 6 bases and J gave up 12 bases; unmatched junction bases: 20. The CDR3 runs to 15 residues. CDR1 is KGHSH, CDR2 LQKENI, per germline. The CDR3 bases are TGTGCCAGCTCGGAGAGCTGGGACAGCCGAGGTCGCGGGTACTTC. Its protein product is CASSESWDSRGRGYF.

This chain uses TRBV7-9 with TRBJ2-7; D might be TRBD2 (6 bases). This CDR3 spans 16 amino acids. Looked up from germline, CDR1 is SEHNR and CDR2 is FQNEAQ (reference sequence). Trimming removed 8 bases from V and 4 bases from J, with 24 bases in between. The CDR3 reads CASAWGGSGSSYEQYF. The CDR3 DNA reads as TGTGCCAGCGCCTGGGGTGGGTCCGGGAGTAGTTACGAGCAGTACTTC.

The rearrangement uses TRBV4-1 and TRBJ2-7; maybe TRBD2 (6 bases). Per the germline V gene, CDR1 is MGHRA and CDR2 is YSYEKL. Deletions cut 1 base from V and 1 base from J, with 11 bases between. CDR3 size: 15 residues. CDR3 nucleotide sequence: TGCGCCAGCAGCCAAGCGCGGGAAGCGTCCTACGAGCAGTACTTC. Its protein is CASSQAREASYEQYF.

This clone has just one count. This chain uses TRBV11-2 with TRBJ1-3, with unresolved D. Deletions cut 7 bases from V and 9 bases from J, with 16 bases between. The CDR3 is made up of 13 amino acids. Germline V gene data show CDR1 as SGHAT and CDR2 as FQNNGV. The CDR3 reads CASTPVGGPTIYF. The DNA for the CDR3 is TGTGCCAGCACCCCTGTAGGAGGGCCCACCATATATTTT.

This clone was observed a handful of times. The rearrangement links TRBV28 to TRBJ1-2; TRBD1 matches at 10 bases. Per the germline V gene, CDR1 is MDHEN and CDR2 is SYDVKM. V shed 2 bases and J 0 bases; nucleotides not matched to a gene: 6. The CDR3 has 17 residues. CDR3 protein: CASSLEGQGIANYGYTF. In nucleotides, the CDR3 is TGTGCCAGCAGTTTAGAGGGACAGGGGATAGCTAACTATGGCTACACCTTC.

V gene TRBV5-1 combines with J gene TRBJ2-3; 7 positions agree with TRBD2. There are 16 residues in the CDR3. Looked up from germline, CDR1 is SGHRS and CDR2 is YFSETQ. V gave up 0 bases and J gave up 1 base; unmatched junction bases: 5. The CDR3 region has the DNA TGCGCCAGCAGCTTGGTGCGGGACTACCGCACAGATACGCAGTATTTT. Encoded protein: CASSLVRDYRTDTQYF.

This chain joins TRBV5-1 and TRBJ2-5; 7 bases map to TRBD1. The CDR3 has 17 amino acids. Germline lookup yields CDR1 SGHRS and CDR2 YFSETQ. The V and J ends lost 4 bases and 5 bases, in that order; junction bases with no gene match: 17. The DNA of the CDR3 is TGCGCCAGCAGCCCGGAATATGCCGGCACAGGGGAGGAGACCCAGTACTTC. Translation gives CASSPEYAGTGEETQYF. The whole variable domain, filled in from reference TRBV5-1 and TRBJ2-5, reads KAGVTQTPRYLIKTRGQQVTLSCSPISGHRSVSWYQQTPGQGLQFLFEYFSETQRNKGNFPGRFSGRQFSNSRSEMNVSTLELGDSALYLCASSPEYAGTGEETQYFGPGTRLLVL.

The chain joins TRBV9 to TRBJ2-1; 8 bases are a match to TRBD2. Germline V CDR1 and CDR2: SGDLS, YYNGEE. The V and J ends lost 4 bases and 7 bases, in that order; junction bases with no gene match: 10. This CDR3 is built from 15 residues. The CDR3 here is CASSPTREGGNEQFF. Here the CDR3 DNA reads TGTGCCAGCAGCCCAACCCGGGAGGGGGGGAATGAGCAGTTCTTC.

In this sample, this clone turned up a few times. This chain links TRBV6-6 with TRBJ1-4; 9 nucleotides agree with TRBD1. This CDR3 comprises 15 residues. From germline, CDR1 is MNHNY and CDR2 SVGAGI (reference sequence). Trimming cost V 2 bases and J 8 bases; bases outside gene matches: 6. CDR3 nucleotide sequence: TGTGCCAGCAGTTACCGAGGGACAGGGACCGAAAAACTGTTTTTT. It is translated as CASSYRGTGTEKLFF.

This chain links TRBV5-4 with TRBJ2-1; 7 bases line up with TRBD2. CDR3 length: 18 residues. Looked up from germline, CDR1 is SGHNT and CDR2 is YYREEE (reference sequence). The J segment lost 2 bases and the V segment lost 4 bases, leaving 15 bases of the junction unmatched. The CDR3 here is CASSRGDYGRFAYNEQFF. The CDR3, as DNA: TGTGCCAGCAGCCGTGGGGACTACGGGAGGTTCGCCTACAATGAGCAGTTCTTC. The full variable domain, with the rest looked up from reference TRBV5-4 and TRBJ2-1, is ETGVTQSPTHLIKTRGQQVTLRCSSQSGHNTVSWYQQALGQGPQFIFQYYREEENGRGNFPPRFSGLQFPNYSSELNVNALELDDSALYLCASSRGDYGRFAYNEQFFGPGTRLTVL.

The rearrangement uses TRBV7-9 and TRBJ2-7; 8 nucleotides line up with TRBD1. V lost 7 bases, J lost 5 bases, and 10 bases stayed unmatched. CDR3 length: 14 amino acids. Germline V lookup: CDR1 SEHNR, CDR2 FQNEAQ (reference sequence). CDR3: CASTPWTGRDEQYF. The CDR3 region has the DNA TGTGCCAGCACCCCTTGGACAGGGAGAGACGAGCAGTACTTC.

V gene TRBV23-1 combines with J gene TRBJ2-5; 11 bases align to TRBD1. TRBV23-1 is annotated as an ORF whose role is uncertain. The trim removed 1 base at V and 3 bases at J, leaving 13 bases unmatched. This CDR3 spans 19 amino acids. The CDR3 loop reads CASSQFNRPWDRGKETQYF. The CDR3 DNA follows: TGCGCCAGCAGTCAATTTAATCGCCCATGGGACAGGGGGAAAGAGACCCAGTACTTC.

The V call is TRBV6-5, the J call TRBJ2-6; 9 bases are shared with TRBD1. This CDR3 has 15 amino acids. CDR1 is MNHEY and CDR2 is SVGAGI in the germline V gene. V lost 8 bases to trimming and J lost 2 bases; unmatched junction nucleotides: 4. CDR3 in amino acids: CASGQGITGANVLTF. CDR3 DNA sequence: TGTGCCAGCGGACAGGGGATAACTGGGGCCAACGTCCTGACTTTC.

This CDR3 reads CATSRVKTGGSDTQYF. In DNA, the CDR3 is TGTGCCACCAGCAGAGTGAAAACGGGAGGGTCAGATACGCAGTATTTT. The V call is TRBV15, the J call TRBJ2-3; 8 bases align to TRBD2. V trimming: 1 base; J trimming: 4 bases; junction bases outside the gene matches: 7. Germline V gives CDR1 LNHNV, CDR2 YYDKDF (reference sequence). The CDR3 spans 16 residues.

This clone was observed a few times. The genes are TRBV6-5 and TRBJ2-5; TRBD2 might be the D (6 bases). CDR1 is MNHEY, CDR2 SVGAGI, per germline. V was cut by 6 bases and J by 7 bases, with 9 bases left in between. The CDR3 spans 11 residues. The CDR3 DNA reads as TGTGCCAGCAGCAACGGGGGGACCCAGTACTTC. As protein: CASSNGGTQYF.

This clone was observed a handful of times. V usage is TRBV28 and J usage is TRBJ2-2; a weak D match, TRBD1 (5 bases). The V end lost 5 bases, the J end lost 5 bases, and 15 bases lay between the germline ends. Germline CDR1 and CDR2: MDHEN and SYDVKM. This CDR3 contains 15 residues. The CDR3 spells CASSDTGPTTGELFF. In DNA form, the CDR3 reads TGTGCCAGCAGTGACACAGGACCAACAACCGGGGAGCTGTTTTTT.

The chain links TRBV5-4 to TRBJ1-1; D is possibly TRBD1 (6 bases). This CDR3 comprises 15 residues. Trimming left V 0 bases short and J 0 bases short, with 9 bases between. The germline gives CDR1 SGHNT, CDR2 YYREEE (reference sequence). The chain's CDR3 is CASSLASGVNTEAFF. The CDR3 coding sequence is TGTGCCAGCAGCTTGGCCTCAGGGGTGAACACTGAAGCTTTCTTT.

The rearrangement joins TRBV28 to TRBJ2-2; 7 nucleotides align to TRBD2. There are 13 residues in the CDR3. Losses at the gene ends were 6 bases for V and 5 bases for J; bases not matched to a gene: 3. Germline assignment: CDR1 MDHEN and CDR2 SYDVKM. The CDR3 DNA reads TGTGCCAGCAGCGGCGGGAGTACCGGGGAGCTGTTTTTT. Its translation is CASSGGSTGELFF.